The 27 T cell receptor beta chains presented below share a single source sample, sequenced in a study of control samples from healthy donors and cancer patients. Assay used: immunoSEQ multiplex PCR; TCRdb lists only in-frame clones, some missing. The repertoire holds 100,000 or so clones, with about 89% as singletons. Sequencing used blood. The receptor source for this set is a man younger than 45 in good health.

This sequence joins TRBV11-3 and TRBJ2-1; unclear D gene. Germline values: CDR1 SGHNT, CDR2 YENEEA. There are 16 residues in the CDR3. The V end lost 1 base, the J end lost 4 bases, and 14 bases lay between the germline ends. The CDR3 nucleotides are TGTGCCAGCAGCTTAGGTTCTCAGAAAAGTTACAATGAGCAGTTCTTC. This codes for CASSLGSQKSYNEQFF.

The V and J genes are TRBV10-1 and TRBJ1-3; TRBD1 might be the D (6 bases). Germline CDR1 and CDR2: WNHNN and SYGVQD (reference sequence). CDR3 size: 13 residues. Trimming took off 7 bases at V and 1 base at J, with 8 bases between the two ends. The CDR3 sequence: CASTQGSGNTIYF. The CDR3 DNA reads TGCGCCAGCACCCAGGGGTCTGGAAACACCATATATTTT.

The chain uses TRBV7-9 and TRBJ1-1, with 7 bases fitting TRBD1. The germline V gene has CDR1 SEHNR and CDR2 FQNEAQ (reference sequence). The CDR3 loop spans 15 amino acids. The V segment lost 1 base and the J segment 2 bases; nucleotides outside the gene matches: 4. The CDR3, as DNA: TGTGCCAGCAGCTTAGACTTAGGGGGCAACACTGAAGCTTTCTTT. Protein product: CASSLDLGGNTEAFF.

The V call is TRBV11-2, the J call TRBJ2-6, with D unresolved. Germline assignment: CDR1 SGHAT and CDR2 FQNNGV. V lost 6 bases and J 0 bases, leaving 6 bases between the germline ends. This CDR3 has 14 residues. The CDR3 region is CASRSNSGANVLTF. Here the CDR3 DNA reads TGTGCCAGCAGGTCTAACTCTGGGGCCAACGTCCTGACTTTC.

The chain links TRBV14 to TRBJ2-7, with D hard to call. Per the germline V gene, CDR1 is SGHDN and CDR2 is FVKESK. Trimming removed 0 bases from V and 7 bases from J, with 7 bases in between. The CDR3 has 12 residues. The CDR3 DNA is TGTGCCAGCAGCCAAGATCTGCGGGAGCAGTACTTC. Translated: CASSQDLREQYF.

This chain uses TRBV7-9 with TRBJ2-7; the match to TRBD1 covers 8 bases. The CDR3 runs 14 residues. V shed 5 bases, J shed 3 bases, and the junction held 6 bases outside the gene matches. Germline V gene sequence: CDR1 SEHNR, CDR2 FQNEAQ (reference sequence). The CDR3 is CASSPRGQVYEQYF. In DNA, the CDR3 is TGTGCCAGCAGCCCCCGGGGACAGGTCTACGAGCAGTACTTC.

Only a few counts were recorded for this clone. The chain links TRBV5-5 to TRBJ2-7, with 7 bases that match TRBD2. Germline V gene lookup returns CDR1 SGHKS and CDR2 YYEKEE (reference sequence). There are 15 residues in the CDR3. With 3 bases clipped from V and 1 base from J, the junction kept 7 bases outside the gene matches. The CDR3 DNA follows: TGTGCCAGCAGCTCTCTTGCGGGAGCTTCCTACGAGCAGTACTTC. Translating gives CASSSLAGASYEQYF.

The chain recombines TRBV20-1 with TRBJ2-7; D gene uncertain. The CDR3 is 12 amino acids. The V and J ends lost 3 bases and 0 bases respectively, with 6 bases between them. Germline V gene data show CDR1 as DFQATT and CDR2 as SNEGSKA (reference sequence). In DNA form, the CDR3 reads TGCAGTGCTAGTGAAGCCTCCTACGAGCAGTACTTC. This codes for CSASEASYEQYF.

The V and J genes are TRBV3-1 (or the pseudogene TRBV3-2) and TRBJ2-7; TRBD2 agrees at 9 bases. Trimming at V came to 3 bases and at J to 3 bases, leaving 6 bases not matched to a gene. Germline lookup yields CDR1 LGHDT and CDR2 YNNKEL (reference sequence). This CDR3 region has 15 residues. The CDR3 bases are TGTGCCAGCAGCCAGGTCGGGACTAGCAGCTACGAGCAGTACTTC. Protein: CASSQVGTSSYEQYF.

The rearrangement links TRBV6-1 to TRBJ2-3; no clear D gene. Trimming stripped 2 bases from V and 2 bases from J, with 11 bases between. This CDR3 has 15 residues. Germline CDR1 MNHNS, CDR2 SASEGT. Here the CDR3 DNA reads TGTGCCAGCAGTGAAAACGTCCATAACACAGATACGCAGTATTTT. Residues: CASSENVHNTDTQYF.

The V call is TRBV7-2, the J call TRBJ2-7; 7 bases map to TRBD1. The CDR3 has 15 residues. V was pared by 3 bases and J by 3 bases, with 8 bases of the junction left unmatched. Per the germline V gene, CDR1 is SGHTA and CDR2 is FQGNSA. CDR3 protein: CASSFNRDRDYEQYF. For the CDR3, the DNA is TGTGCCAGCAGCTTCAACCGGGACAGAGACTACGAGCAGTACTTC.

This chain connects TRBV19 to TRBJ2-2; no clear D gene. The ends were cut back, 3 bases at V and 7 bases at J, with 15 bases in the middle. CDR3 length: 15 amino acids. Germline V CDR1 and CDR2: LNHDA, SQIVND (reference sequence). The CDR3 is CASSMTRMGNGELFF. The CDR3 nucleotides are TGTGCCAGTAGTATGACACGCATGGGTAACGGGGAGCTGTTTTTT.

The chain couples TRBV7-9 to TRBJ2-1; D gene unclear. This CDR3 contains 16 residues. V lost 4 bases and J lost 3, with 16 bases in between. CDR1 is SEHNR and CDR2 is FQNEAQ in the germline V gene (reference sequence). The CDR3 DNA sequence: TGTGCCAGCAGCTCTGGTTTGGGCCTAGACTACAATGAGCAGTTCTTC. It encodes CASSSGLGLDYNEQFF.

The chain uses TRBV12-3 or TRBV12-4 and TRBJ2-1; D gene unclear. The germline V and J ends were trimmed by 4 bases and 4 bases, with 2 bases remaining between them. The CDR3 totals 11 residues. CDR3 amino acids: CASSSYNEQFF. The DNA of the CDR3 is TGTGCCAGCAGTTCGTACAATGAGCAGTTCTTC.

The V gene is TRBV7-9, the J gene TRBJ1-3; D is possibly TRBD1 (6 bases). CDR1 is SEHNR and CDR2 is FQNEAQ in the germline V gene (reference sequence). With 3 bases removed from V and 2 bases from J, the gap between germline ends came to 8 bases. This CDR3 spans 14 amino acids. DNA for the CDR3: TGTGCCAGCAGCTTCAACAGGGCTGGAAACACCATATATTTT. Its translation: CASSFNRAGNTIYF.

This clone was picked up one time. J is TRBJ1-1 and V is TRBV5-5; D unresolved. CDR3 size: 14 residues. CDR1 is SGHKS, CDR2 YYEKEE, per germline (reference sequence). V was clipped by 3 bases and J by 1 base, with 10 bases between them. This chain's CDR3 is CASSSSAANTEAFF. For the CDR3, the DNA is TGTGCCAGCAGCTCCTCTGCAGCGAACACTGAAGCTTTCTTT.

The J gene is TRBJ1-4, the V gene TRBV4-1; maybe TRBD1 (6 bases). V was trimmed by 3 bases and J by 5 bases, leaving 10 bases between them. This CDR3 region has 14 residues. Germline V gene sequence: CDR1 MGHRA, CDR2 YSYEKL. CDR3 residues: CASSHRGGNEKLFF. For the CDR3, the DNA is TGCGCCAGCAGCCACCGAGGGGGAAATGAAAAACTGTTTTTT.

The CDR3 sequence is CASSQGSRRLGTQYF. The CDR3 DNA reads as TGTGCCAGCAGCCAAGGTAGCCGCCGCTTGGGTACGCAGTATTTT. The V gene is TRBV14, the J gene TRBJ2-3; D unclear. Trimming left V 1 base short and J 8 bases short, with 16 bases between. CDR1 and CDR2 (germline): SGHDN, FVKESK. The CDR3 consists of 15 residues.

The V gene is TRBV9, the J gene TRBJ2-3; 9 bases align to TRBD1. CDR3 length: 15 amino acids. Germline V gene sequence: CDR1 SGDLS, CDR2 YYNGEE. V was clipped by 4 bases and J by 2 bases; unmatched bases: 5. CDR3 bases: TGTGCCAGCAGCCTCGGACAGGGGCTCACAGATACGCAGTATTTT. Its protein product is CASSLGQGLTDTQYF.

The chain couples TRBV19 to TRBJ1-6; 7 bases are shared with TRBD1. Per germline, CDR1 LNHDA and CDR2 SQIVND (reference sequence). The CDR3 totals 14 residues. V lost 7 bases and J lost 10; bases outside the gene matches: 10. The CDR3 spells CASTLTGIGSPLHF. CDR3 nucleotides: TGTGCCAGTACTTTGACAGGGATCGGGTCACCCCTCCACTTT.

The gene calls are TRBV15 and TRBJ1-1; D might be TRBD1 (5 bases). Germline V gene sequence: CDR1 LNHNV, CDR2 YYDKDF (reference sequence). The CDR3 extends over 15 amino acids. V gave up 0 bases and J gave up 4 bases, with 12 bases separating them. In nucleotides, the CDR3 is TGTGCCACCAGCAGAGATATCGGGGCTGGCACTGAAGCTTTCTTT. Amino acid sequence: CATSRDIGAGTEAFF.

This chain uses TRBV30 with TRBJ1-3; D might be TRBD1 (5 bases). Trimming shortened V by 0 bases and J by 4 bases, and 13 bases separated the two germline ends. Germline CDR1 and CDR2: GTSNPN and SVGIG (reference sequence). There are 15 residues in the CDR3. The CDR3 loop is CAWSVLAGSGNTIYF. DNA for the CDR3: TGTGCCTGGAGTGTACTCGCAGGGTCCGGAAACACCATATATTTT.

The chain combines TRBV25-1 with TRBJ2-2; possibly TRBD1 for D (6 bases). CDR1 and CDR2 (germline): MGHDK, SYGVNS. CDR3 length: 12 residues. V gave up 6 bases and J gave up 5 bases, with 7 bases separating them. The CDR3 sequence is CASRQGTGELFF. In DNA form, the CDR3 reads TGTGCCAGCAGACAGGGAACCGGGGAGCTGTTTTTT.

The chain recombines TRBV28 with TRBJ2-2; a weak D match, TRBD2 (5 bases). The CDR3 runs 11 residues. Trimming took 9 bases from V and 6 from J, leaving 8 bases between them. Germline CDR1 and CDR2: MDHEN and SYDVKM. The DNA of the CDR3 is TGTGCCAGTAGCGTCTCCGGGGAGCTGTTTTTT. This gives the protein CASSVSGELFF.

This clone has a single count. CDR3 coding DNA: TGTGCCAGCAGTTACGGGGCTCCGGAGTATTTT. The encoded protein is CASSYGAPEYF. The genes are TRBV28 and TRBJ2-3; TRBD1 or TRBD2 may be the D gene (5 bases each). The CDR3 totals 11 residues. The V end was cut by 4 bases, the J end by 13 bases, with 12 bases between. CDR1 MDHEN and CDR2 SYDVKM come from the germline V gene.

The chain combines TRBV5-1 with TRBJ2-7, with unresolved D. Germline-derived CDR1 and CDR2 are SGHRS and YFSETQ. The ends were cut back, 1 base at V and 4 bases at J, with 12 bases in the middle. The CDR3 has 14 residues. This CDR3 reads CASSLQGPSYEQYF. CDR3 nucleotides: TGCGCCAGCAGCTTGCAAGGGCCCAGTTACGAGCAGTACTTC. The full variable domain, with the rest looked up from reference TRBV5-1 and TRBJ2-7, is KAGVTQTPRYLIKTRGQQVTLSCSPISGHRSVSWYQQTPGQGLQFLFEYFSETQRNKGNFPGRFSGRQFSNSRSEMNVSTLELGDSALYLCASSLQGPSYEQYFGPGTRLTVT.

CDR3 DNA: TGCGCCAGCAGCGGTAGAACTAACTATGGCTACACCTTC. Residues: CASSGRTNYGYTF. J is TRBJ1-2 and V is TRBV4-1, with D unresolved. CDR1 and CDR2 (germline): MGHRA, YSYEKL. V was pared by 5 bases and J by 0 bases, with 7 bases between. The CDR3 is 13 residues long.